One and the same sample provided the 5 T cell receptor beta chains below, sequenced in a study of shared clonotypes between healthy human individuals (dated by TCRdb to 2019 to 2021). The library was generated by the immunoSEQ multiplex PCR assay. This immuneACCESS table, as held by TCRdb, lists in-frame sequences with V and J called but not all clones. Of the missing ones, under half trace to an unresolved V gene in checked studies; the others have no known cause. The sample table records millions of clones; around 90% of these occur just once. Of the sample, over 0.12% is held by the ten largest clones. Sequencing was done on a sample of naive CD4+ T cells sorted from blood. Taken with the paper, the label for cell subset or site translates to: CD45RA+ positively selected. Every receptor here comes from a man in his late teens or twenties in good health.

V usage is TRBV6-4 and J usage is TRBJ1-6, with 7 bases fitting TRBD1. The CDR3 is 14 residues long. The germline V gene encodes CDR1 MRHNA and CDR2 SNTAGT. V shed 4 bases, J shed 10 bases, and the junction held 7 bases outside the gene matches. CDR3 loop: CASSVGTAGSPLHF. The CDR3 bases are TGTGCCAGCAGTGTCGGGACAGCGGGATCACCCCTCCACTTT.

This chain links TRBV18 with TRBJ2-7; D call uncertain. V was pared by 3 bases and J by 1 base, with 16 bases between. CDR1 KGHSH and CDR2 LQKENI come from the germline V gene. CDR3 size: 16 residues. Here the CDR3 DNA reads TGTGCCAGCTCACCTTTGGGCGCAGGCTATTCCTACGAGCAGTACTTC. Its translation is CASSPLGAGYSYEQYF.

The V call is TRBV18, the J call TRBJ1-2; D possibly corresponds to TRBD1 (5 bases). Looked up from germline, CDR1 is KGHSH and CDR2 is LQKENI. The germline V and J ends were trimmed by 5 bases and 2 bases, with 6 bases remaining between them. This CDR3 is 12 amino acids long. CDR3 sequence (DNA): TGTGCCAGCTCAGGGGACAACTATGGCTACACCTTC. This codes for CASSGDNYGYTF. The variable domain in full, with the rest retrieved from reference TRBV18 and TRBJ1-2, is NAGVMQNPRHLVRRRGQEARLRCSPMKGHSHVYWYRQLPEEGLKFMVYLQKENIIDESGMPKERFSAEFPKEGPSILRIQQVVRGDSAAYFCASSGDNYGYTFGSGTRLTVV.

This clone has a single count. This rearrangement joins TRBV19 to TRBJ1-3, with a possible D match to TRBD1 (6 bases). Deletions cut 7 bases from V and 0 bases from J, with 13 bases between. The CDR3 spans 15 residues. CDR1 and CDR2 from the germline V gene are LNHDA and SQIVND (reference sequence). The CDR3 DNA reads TGTGCCAGTACGGACAGTTTTTACTCTGGAAACACCATATATTTT. Protein: CASTDSFYSGNTIYF.

The chain couples TRBV5-5 to TRBJ2-5; 8 positions agree with TRBD2. With 4 bases clipped from V and 5 bases from J, the junction kept 4 bases outside the gene matches. The CDR3 has 13 residues. Germline CDR1 SGHKS, CDR2 YYEKEE (reference sequence). This chain's CDR3 is CASSLGLAETQYF. Written as DNA, the CDR3 is TGTGCCAGCAGCCTTGGACTAGCCGAGACCCAGTACTTC.